The clone carrying this T cell receptor beta chain was counted ten times or more. This entry belongs to a study of T cells in Graves' hyperthyroidism and ophthalmopathy. The CDR3 runs 16 residues. V shed 1 base and J shed 0 bases, with 13 bases lying between them. Germline values: CDR1 SGHVS, CDR2 FNYEAQ. The CDR3 regions of TCR beta were amplified from RNA transcripts. During a first-round RT-PCR of the TCR CDR3, the HTBI primer set was used. One entry per CDR3 protein results from TCRdb running MiXCR on the multiplex PCR reads. The data contain hundreds of thousands of distinct CDR3 sequences, approximately 42% of them singletons.

The sample taken for sequencing was peripheral blood or thyroid tissue (not recorded which). The V call is TRBV7-6, the J call TRBJ2-7; D is perhaps TRBD1 (6 bases). The clonotype was recovered from an adult man with Graves' disease, either hyperthyroidism or ophthalmopathy (not recorded which). CDR3 bases: TGTGCCAGCAGCTTAGGGTCGGGACACAGCTCCTACGAGCAGTACTTC. It is translated as CASSLGSGHSSYEQYF.